The T cell receptor (beta chain) described here comes from a study of blood T cell repertoires in COVID-19. Study summary: Researchers got acute and convalescent COVID-19 samples from the United States, Italy and Spain. The cDNA or gDNA used as material had been derived from T cells, B-cell-depleted T cells, or PBMCs.

This CDR3 has 13 residues. Authors' analysis steps: Estimation of nucleated cell counts was performed using reference gene primer amplification. The assay was immunoSEQ multiplex PCR, and TCRdb's table has in-frame clones only and misses some. V, J and clone size are those of that table, while D and trimming were read from the DNA. Counted here are 95,000 to 150,000 clones, around 89% occurring once; the ten biggest clones make up about 8%. The chain joins TRBV21-1 to TRBJ2-7; TRBD1 is the table's D call, not checked against the DNA. TRBV21-1 is a known pseudogene. This clonotype was sampled from a man between 45 and 60 years old with acute or convalescent COVID-19. Material for sequencing was peripheral blood. The CDR3 protein is CARTPGQAHEQYF. Here the CDR3 DNA reads TGTGCCAGAACCCCGGGACAGGCCCACGAGCAGTACTTC.